This record covers a single T cell receptor (beta chain). The antigen is not known. TCRdb keeps only in-frame clones here, not all; method: immunoSEQ multiplex PCR. The sample yields 180,000 or so clones, around nine tenths seen once. This sample is drawn from a study of cytomegalovirus exposure and HLA in healthy donors. CDR1 is GTSNPN and CDR2 is SVGIG in the germline V gene (reference sequence). V shed 5 bases, J shed 1 base, and the junction held 6 bases outside the gene matches. The CDR3 has 15 amino acids. Notes on the study in general: The classifier reportedly diagnosed cytomegalovirus status with high specificity and sensitivity. Investigators reported 150 to 200 TCR beta chains as tied to cytomegalovirus. Most TCR sequences were rare, but some public TCRs occurred in many donors.

The source of this sequence is a man under 40 in good health and CMV-seropositive. The chain employs TRBV30 and TRBJ2-2; TRBD2 matches at 8 bases. Sequenced input: PBMCs. The CDR3 reads CAWAALAGNTGELFF. Written as DNA, the CDR3 is TGTGCCTGGGCGGCGCTAGCGGGGAACACCGGGGAGCTGTTTTTT.